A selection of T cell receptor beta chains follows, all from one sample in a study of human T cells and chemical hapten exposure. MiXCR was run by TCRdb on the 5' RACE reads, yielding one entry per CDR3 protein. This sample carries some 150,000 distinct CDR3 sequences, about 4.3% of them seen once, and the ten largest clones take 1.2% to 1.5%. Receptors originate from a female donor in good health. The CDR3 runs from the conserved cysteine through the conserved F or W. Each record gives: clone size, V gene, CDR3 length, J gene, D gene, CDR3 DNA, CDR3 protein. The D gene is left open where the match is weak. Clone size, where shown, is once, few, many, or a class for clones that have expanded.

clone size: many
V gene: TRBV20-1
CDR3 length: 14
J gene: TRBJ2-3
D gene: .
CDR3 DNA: TGCAGTGCTAGAGGCCTACTCGGCACAGATACGCAGTATTTT
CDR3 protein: CSARGLLGTDTQYF

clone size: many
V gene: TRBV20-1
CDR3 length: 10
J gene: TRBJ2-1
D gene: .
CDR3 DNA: TGCAGTGCAGAAGACAATGAGCAGTTCTTC
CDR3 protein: CSAEDNEQFF

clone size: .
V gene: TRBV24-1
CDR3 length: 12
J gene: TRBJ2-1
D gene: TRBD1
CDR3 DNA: TGTGCCACGGGACAGGGATACAATGAGCAGTTCTTC
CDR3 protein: CATGQGYNEQFF

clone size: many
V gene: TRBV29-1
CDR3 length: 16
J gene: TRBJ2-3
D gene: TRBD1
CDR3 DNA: TGCAGCGTTGACCCGGGACAGGGGATTCGCACAGATACGCAGTATTTT
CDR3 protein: CSVDPGQGIRTDTQYF

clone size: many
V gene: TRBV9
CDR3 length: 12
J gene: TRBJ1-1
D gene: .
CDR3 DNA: TGTGCCAGCTCTCCAGGGTACACTGAAGCTTTCTTT
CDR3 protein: CASSPGYTEAFF

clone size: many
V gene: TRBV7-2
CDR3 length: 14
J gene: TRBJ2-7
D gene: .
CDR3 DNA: TGTGCCAGCAGCGCCGACAGGAGCTCCTACGAGCAGTACTTC
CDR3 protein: CASSADRSSYEQYF

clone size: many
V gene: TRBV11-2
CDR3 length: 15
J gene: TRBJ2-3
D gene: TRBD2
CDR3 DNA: TGTGCCAGCAGCTCTCTAGCGGGGGGCACAGATACGCAGTATTTT
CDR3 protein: CASSSLAGGTDTQYF

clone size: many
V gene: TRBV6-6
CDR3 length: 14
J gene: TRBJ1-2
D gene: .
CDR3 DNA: TGTGCCAGCAGTTACCCCCTGGCCAGGTCTGGCTACACCTTC
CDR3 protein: CASSYPLARSGYTF

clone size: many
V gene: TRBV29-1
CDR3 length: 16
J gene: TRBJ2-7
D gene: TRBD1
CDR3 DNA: TGCAGCGTCGGATTCCCGTTGGGGACAGGGACCTACGAGCAGTACTTC
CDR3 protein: CSVGFPLGTGTYEQYF

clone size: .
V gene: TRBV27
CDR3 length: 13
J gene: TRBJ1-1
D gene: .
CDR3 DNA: TGTGCCAGCAGGATGGGGGGGGCCACTGAAGCTTTCTTT
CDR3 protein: CASRMGGATEAFF

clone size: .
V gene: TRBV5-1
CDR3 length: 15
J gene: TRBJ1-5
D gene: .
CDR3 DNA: TGCGCCAGCAGCTTAGAAGGGGGTAGCAATCAGCCCCAGCATTTT
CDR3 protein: CASSLEGGSNQPQHF

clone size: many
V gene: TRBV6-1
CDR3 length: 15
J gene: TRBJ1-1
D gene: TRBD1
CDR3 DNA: TGTGCCAGCAGTGATCCGGGACAGGGGTCTGGTCGGGCTTTCTTT
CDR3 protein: CASSDPGQGSGRAFF

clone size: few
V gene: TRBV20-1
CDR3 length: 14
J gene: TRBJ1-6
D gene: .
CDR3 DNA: TGCAGTGCTAACAGAAACTCCTATAATTCACCCCTCCACTTT
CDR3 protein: CSANRNSYNSPLHF

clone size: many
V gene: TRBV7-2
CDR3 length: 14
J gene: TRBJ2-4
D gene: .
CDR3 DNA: TGTGCCAGCAGCATCAGACTAGCCAAAAACATTCAGTACTTC
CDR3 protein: CASSIRLAKNIQYF

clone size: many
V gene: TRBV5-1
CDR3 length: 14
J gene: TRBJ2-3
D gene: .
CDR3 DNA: TGCGCCAGCAGCTTGGGAAGTCCTGTAGATACGCAGTATTTT
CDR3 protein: CASSLGSPVDTQYF

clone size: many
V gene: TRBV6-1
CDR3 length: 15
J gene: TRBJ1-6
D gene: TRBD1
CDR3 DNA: TGTGCCAGCAGTGAAGCCACAGGGGAGTATTCACCCCTCCACTTT
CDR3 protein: CASSEATGEYSPLHF

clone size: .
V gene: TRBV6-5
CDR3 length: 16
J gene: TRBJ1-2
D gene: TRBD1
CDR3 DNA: TGTGCCAGCAGTTACTCGGGGACAGGGAATGGCTATGGCTACACCTTC
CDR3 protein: CASSYSGTGNGYGYTF

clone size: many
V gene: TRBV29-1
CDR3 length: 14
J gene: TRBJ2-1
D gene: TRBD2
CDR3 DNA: TGCAGCGTCGGTCGGACTAGCGGGGACGGTGAGCAGTTCTTC
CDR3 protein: CSVGRTSGDGEQFF

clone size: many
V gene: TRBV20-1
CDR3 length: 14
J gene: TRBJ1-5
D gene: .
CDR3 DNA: TGCAGTGCTAGATACGGGGCCCTCAATCAGCCCCAGCATTTT
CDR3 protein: CSARYGALNQPQHF

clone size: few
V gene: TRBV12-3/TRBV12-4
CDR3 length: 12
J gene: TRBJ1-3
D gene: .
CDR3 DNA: TGTGCCAGCAGTTTGTCTGGAAACACCATATATTTT
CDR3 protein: CASSLSGNTIYF

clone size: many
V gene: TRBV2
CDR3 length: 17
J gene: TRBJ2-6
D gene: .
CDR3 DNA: TGTGCCAGCAGTGGTCGGGCAGGCGCTCGTGGGGCCAACGTCCTGACTTTC
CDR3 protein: CASSGRAGARGANVLTF

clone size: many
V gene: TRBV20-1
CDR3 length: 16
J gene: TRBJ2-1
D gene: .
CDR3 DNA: TGCAGTGCTGGGGGATCGAGGGGAAAAAATCGCAATGAGCAGTTCTTC
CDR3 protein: CSAGGSRGKNRNEQFF

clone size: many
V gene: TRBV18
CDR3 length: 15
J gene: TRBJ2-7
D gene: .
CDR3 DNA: TGTGCCAGCTCACGGGAGGGGGGAGATTTCTACGAGCAGTACTTC
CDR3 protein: CASSREGGDFYEQYF

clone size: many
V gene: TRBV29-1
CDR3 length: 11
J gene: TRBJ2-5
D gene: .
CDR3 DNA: TGCAGCGTTGAAGATTCGCGGACCCAGTACTTC
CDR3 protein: CSVEDSRTQYF

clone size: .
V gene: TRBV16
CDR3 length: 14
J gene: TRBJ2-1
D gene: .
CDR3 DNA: TGTGCCAGCAGCCAATTGCTCGATAACAATGAGCAGTTCTTC
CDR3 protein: CASSQLLDNNEQFF

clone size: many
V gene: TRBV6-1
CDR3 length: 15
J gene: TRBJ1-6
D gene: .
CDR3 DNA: TGTGCCAGCACCGATACGGCAGGGGAAGGTTCACCCCTCCACTTT
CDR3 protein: CASTDTAGEGSPLHF

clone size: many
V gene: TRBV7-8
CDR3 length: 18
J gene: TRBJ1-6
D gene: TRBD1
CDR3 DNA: TGTGCCAGCAGGCTAACGGGTTCGGGACAGCACTATAATTCACCCCTCCACTTT
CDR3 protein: CASRLTGSGQHYNSPLHF

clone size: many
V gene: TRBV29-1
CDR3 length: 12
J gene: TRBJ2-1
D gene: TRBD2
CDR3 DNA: TGCAGCGTAAGCGGGGGGATCAATGAGCAGTTCTTC
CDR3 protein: CSVSGGINEQFF

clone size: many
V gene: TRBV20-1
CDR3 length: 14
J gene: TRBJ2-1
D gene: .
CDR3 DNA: TGCAGTGCTAGAGATCTCAGATTGTACAATGAGCAGTTCTTC
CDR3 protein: CSARDLRLYNEQFF

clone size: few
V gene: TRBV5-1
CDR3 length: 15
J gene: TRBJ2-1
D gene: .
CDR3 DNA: TGCGCCAGCAGCTTGGTCGGTAGCTCCTACAATGAGCAGTTCTTC
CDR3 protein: CASSLVGSSYNEQFF

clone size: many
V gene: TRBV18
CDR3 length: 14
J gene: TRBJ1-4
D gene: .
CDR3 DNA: TGTGCCAGCTCACCAAATTGGCGTGGTGAAAAACTGTTTTTT
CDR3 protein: CASSPNWRGEKLFF

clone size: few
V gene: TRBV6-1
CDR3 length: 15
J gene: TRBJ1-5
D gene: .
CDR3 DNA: TGTGCCAGCAGTGCGAATTTTAACTTATTTCAGCCCCAGCATTTT
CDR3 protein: CASSANFNLFQPQHF

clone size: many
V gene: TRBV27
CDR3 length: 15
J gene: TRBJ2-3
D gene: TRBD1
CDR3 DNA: TGTGCCAGTTTTAAAGGGGGCCGTCCGTTAGATACGCAGTATTTT
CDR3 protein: CASFKGGRPLDTQYF

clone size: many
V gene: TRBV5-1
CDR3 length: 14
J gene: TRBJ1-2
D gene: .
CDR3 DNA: TGCGCCAGCAGCTTGGACGGCTCCCTAGGCGGCTACACCTTC
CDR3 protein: CASSLDGSLGGYTF

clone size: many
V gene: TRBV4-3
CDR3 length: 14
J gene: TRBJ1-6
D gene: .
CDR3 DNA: TGCGCCAGCAGCCAAGGAGGTCCCCATTCACCCCTCCACTTT
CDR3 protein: CASSQGGPHSPLHF

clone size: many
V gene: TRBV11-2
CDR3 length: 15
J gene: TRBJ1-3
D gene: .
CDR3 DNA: TGTGCCAGCAGCGTAGACGGTTTTTATGGAAACACCATATATTTT
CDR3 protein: CASSVDGFYGNTIYF